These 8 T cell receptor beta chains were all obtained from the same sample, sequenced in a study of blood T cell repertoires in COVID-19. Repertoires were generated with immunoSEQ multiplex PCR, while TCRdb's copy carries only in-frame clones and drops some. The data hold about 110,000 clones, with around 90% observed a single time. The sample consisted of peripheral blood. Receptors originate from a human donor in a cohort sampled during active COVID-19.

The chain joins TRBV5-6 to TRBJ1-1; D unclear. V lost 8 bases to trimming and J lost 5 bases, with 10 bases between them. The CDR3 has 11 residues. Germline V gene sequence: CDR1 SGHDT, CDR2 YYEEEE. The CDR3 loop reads CASGRRTEAFF. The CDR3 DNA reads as TGTGCCAGTGGGAGGAGAACTGAAGCTTTCTTT. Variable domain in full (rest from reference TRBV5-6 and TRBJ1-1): DAGVTQSPTHLIKTRGQQVTLRCSPKSGHDTVSWYQQALGQGPQFIFQYYEEEERQRGNFPDRFSGHQFPNYSSELNVNALLLGDSALYLCASGRRTEAFFGQGTRLTVV.

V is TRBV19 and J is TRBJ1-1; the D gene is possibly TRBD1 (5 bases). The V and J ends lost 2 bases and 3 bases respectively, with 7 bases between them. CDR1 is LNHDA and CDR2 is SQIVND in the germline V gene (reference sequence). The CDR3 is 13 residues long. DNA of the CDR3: TGTGCCAGTAGTATATCCAGGGACACTGAAGCTTTCTTT. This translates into CASSISRDTEAFF. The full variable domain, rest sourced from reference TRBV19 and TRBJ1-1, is DGGITQSPKYLFRKEGQNVTLSCEQNLNHDAMYWYRQDPGQGLRLIYYSQIVNDFQKGDIAEGYSVSREKKESFPLTVTSAQKNPTAFYLCASSISRDTEAFFGQGTRLTVV.

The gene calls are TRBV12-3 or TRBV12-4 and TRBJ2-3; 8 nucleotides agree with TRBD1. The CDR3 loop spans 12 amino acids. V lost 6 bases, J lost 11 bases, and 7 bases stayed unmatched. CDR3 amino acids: CASSPTGTGQYF. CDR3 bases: TGTGCCAGCAGCCCCACCGGGACAGGGCAGTATTTT.

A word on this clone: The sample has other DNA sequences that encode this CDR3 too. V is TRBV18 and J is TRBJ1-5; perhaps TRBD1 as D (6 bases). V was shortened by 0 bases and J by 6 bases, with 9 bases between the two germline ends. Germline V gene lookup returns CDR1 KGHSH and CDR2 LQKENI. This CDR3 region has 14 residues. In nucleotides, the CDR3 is TGTGCCAGCTCACCACCGGGGGCGGGTCAGCCCCAGCATTTT. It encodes CASSPPGAGQPQHF.

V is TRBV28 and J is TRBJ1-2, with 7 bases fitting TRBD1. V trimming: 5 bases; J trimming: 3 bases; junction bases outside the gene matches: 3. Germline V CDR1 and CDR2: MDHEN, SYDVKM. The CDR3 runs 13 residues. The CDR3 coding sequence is TGTGCCAGCAGTCCGACAGGGTACTATGGCTACACCTTC. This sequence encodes CASSPTGYYGYTF.

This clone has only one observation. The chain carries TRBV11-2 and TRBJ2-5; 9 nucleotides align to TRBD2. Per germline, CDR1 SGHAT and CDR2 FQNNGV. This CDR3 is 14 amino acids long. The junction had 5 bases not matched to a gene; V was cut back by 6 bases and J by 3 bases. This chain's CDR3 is CASRGGGAEETQYF. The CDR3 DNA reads TGTGCCAGCAGAGGCGGGGGGGCCGAAGAGACCCAGTACTTC.

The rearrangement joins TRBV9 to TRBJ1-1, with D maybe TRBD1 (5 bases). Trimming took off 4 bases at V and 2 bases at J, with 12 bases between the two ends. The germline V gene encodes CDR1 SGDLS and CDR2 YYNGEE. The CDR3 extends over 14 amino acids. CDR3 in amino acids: CASSWAGGNTEAFF. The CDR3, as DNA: TGTGCCAGCAGCTGGGCGGGGGGAAACACTGAAGCTTTCTTT.

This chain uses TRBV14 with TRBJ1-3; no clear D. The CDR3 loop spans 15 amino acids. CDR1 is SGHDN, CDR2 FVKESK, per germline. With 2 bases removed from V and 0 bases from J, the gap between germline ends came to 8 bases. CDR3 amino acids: CASSQNSNSGNTIYF. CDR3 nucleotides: TGTGCCAGCAGCCAAAATAGCAACTCTGGAAACACCATATATTTT.